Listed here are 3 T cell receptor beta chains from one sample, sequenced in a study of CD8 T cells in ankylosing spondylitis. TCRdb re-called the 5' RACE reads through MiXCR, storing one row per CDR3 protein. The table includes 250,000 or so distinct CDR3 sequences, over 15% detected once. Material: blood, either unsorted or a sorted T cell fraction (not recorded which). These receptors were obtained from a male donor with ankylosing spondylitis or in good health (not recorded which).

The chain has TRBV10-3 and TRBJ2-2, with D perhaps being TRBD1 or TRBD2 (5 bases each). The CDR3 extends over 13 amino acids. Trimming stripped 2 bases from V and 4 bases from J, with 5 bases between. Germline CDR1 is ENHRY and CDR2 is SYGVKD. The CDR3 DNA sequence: TGTGCCATCAGTGAGGGGACCACCGGGGAGCTGTTTTTT. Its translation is CAISEGTTGELFF.

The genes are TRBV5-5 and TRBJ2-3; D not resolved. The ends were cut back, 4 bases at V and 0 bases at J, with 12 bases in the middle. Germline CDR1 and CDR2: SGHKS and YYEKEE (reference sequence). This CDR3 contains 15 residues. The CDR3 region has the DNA TGTGCCAGCAGCCGAGACCCAGGAAGCACAGATACGCAGTATTTT. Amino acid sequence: CASSRDPGSTDTQYF.

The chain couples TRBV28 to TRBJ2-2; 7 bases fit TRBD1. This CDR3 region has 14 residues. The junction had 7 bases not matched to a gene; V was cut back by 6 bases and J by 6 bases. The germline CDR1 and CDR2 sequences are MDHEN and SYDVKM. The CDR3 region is CASRATGDPGELFF. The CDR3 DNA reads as TGTGCCAGCAGGGCCACAGGGGATCCCGGGGAGCTGTTTTTT.